Below, 16 T cell receptor beta chains from the same sample are listed, as sequenced in a study of blood T cell repertoires in COVID-19. Repertoires were generated with immunoSEQ multiplex PCR, while TCRdb's copy carries only in-frame clones and drops some. The sample holds about 190,000 clones; 80% to 85% are singletons and the top ten take about 6.5%. The sequenced material came from peripheral blood. These receptor sequences come from a woman between 40 and 55 years old with acute or convalescent COVID-19.

V usage is TRBV7-2 and J usage is TRBJ2-1, with TRBD2 matching over 8 bases. The CDR3 is 14 residues long. CDR1 is SGHTA and CDR2 is FQGNSA in the germline V gene. V was pared by 4 bases and J by 7 bases, with 6 bases of the junction left unmatched. For the CDR3, the DNA is TGTGCCAGCAGCTCCGGACTAGCCCGGAATGAGCAGTTCTTC. Translated, it gives CASSSGLARNEQFF.

This clone showed up just once. The chain employs TRBV2 and TRBJ2-1; 12 bases fit TRBD2. The germline gives CDR1 SNHLY, CDR2 FYNNEI. The CDR3 runs 12 residues. The J segment lost 12 bases and the V segment lost 5 bases, leaving 2 bases of the junction unmatched. In DNA form, the CDR3 reads TGTGCCAGCAGTACGGGACTAGCGGGGCAGTTCTTC. Translated, it gives CASSTGLAGQFF.

The chain recombines TRBV7-6 with TRBJ2-5, with no clear D. Germline V CDR1 and CDR2: SGHVS, FNYEAQ. V was trimmed by 5 bases and J by 5 bases, leaving 6 bases between them. The CDR3 runs 11 residues. The CDR3 DNA reads TGTGCCAGCAGCCCGAGGGAGACCCAGTACTTC. This sequence encodes CASSPRETQYF.

The chain couples TRBV6-6 to TRBJ1-1, with a tentative D call TRBD1 (5 bases). Germline CDR1 and CDR2: MNHNY and SVGAGI (reference sequence). The CDR3 contains 14 residues. The V gene lost 0 bases and the J gene lost 10 bases, with 15 bases spanning the gap. CDR3 residues: CASSYSGPPGGAFF. Here the CDR3 DNA reads TGTGCCAGCAGTTACTCAGGTCCCCCGGGGGGAGCTTTCTTT.

The gene calls are TRBV7-9 and TRBJ2-1, with 12 bases fitting TRBD1. V was pared by 7 bases and J by 15 bases, with 16 bases of the junction left unmatched. CDR3 size: 15 residues. Germline loops: CDR1 SEHNR, CDR2 FQNEAQ (reference sequence). CDR3 protein: CASIPGQGADLSWFF. The CDR3 bases are TGTGCCAGCATCCCGGGACAGGGGGCGGACTTGAGCTGGTTCTTC.

The CDR3 region has the DNA TGTGCCTGGAGTAGAGTACAGAATGGCTACACCTTC. As protein: CAWSRVQNGYTF. The chain links TRBV30 to TRBJ1-2; the D is unclear. The CDR3 loop spans 12 amino acids. CDR1 GTSNPN and CDR2 SVGIG come from the germline V gene (reference sequence). V shed 2 bases and J shed 6 bases, with 10 bases lying between them. Full variable domain (rest looked up from reference TRBV30 and TRBJ1-2): SQTIHQWPATLVQPVGSPLSLECTVEGTSNPNLYWYRQAAGRGLQLLFYSVGIGQISSEVPQNLSASRPQDRQFILSSKKLLLSDSGFYLCAWSRVQNGYTFGSGTRLTVV.

J is TRBJ2-2 and V is TRBV25-1, with a weak D call TRBD1 (5 bases). This CDR3 comprises 15 residues. Germline CDR1 reads MGHDK; CDR2 reads SYGVNS. The V gene lost 4 bases and the J gene lost 6 bases, with 15 bases spanning the gap. For the CDR3, the DNA is TGTGCCAGCAGTGTGAGCATTGGGGCACCCGGGGAGCTGTTTTTT. The encoded protein is CASSVSIGAPGELFF.

This rearrangement joins TRBV11-3 to TRBJ2-5; 7 bases are a match to TRBD1. This CDR3 has 13 amino acids. The V gene end was trimmed by 3 bases and the J gene end by 2 bases; junction bases not matched to a gene: 0. In germline, CDR1 is SGHNT, CDR2 YENEEA. The CDR3 spells CASSLGQQETQYF. The CDR3 nucleotides read TGTGCCAGCAGCTTGGGACAGCAAGAGACCCAGTACTTC.

This chain joins TRBV13 and TRBJ2-7; D is unresolved. The germline V gene has CDR1 PRHDT and CDR2 FYEKMQ (reference sequence). Deletions cut 0 bases from V and 2 bases from J, with 5 bases between. This CDR3 contains 13 residues. CDR3 DNA: TGTGCCAGCAGCTTAGGCAGGACCTACGAGCAGTACTTC. Protein sequence: CASSLGRTYEQYF.

The chain has TRBV5-3 and TRBJ1-4; possibly TRBD1 for D (6 bases). TRBV5-3 counts as an open reading frame of uncertain function. V lost 10 bases and J 7 bases, leaving 17 bases between the germline ends. The CDR3 runs to 13 residues. The CDR3 sequence is CALAGGRGEKLFF. The CDR3 DNA sequence: TGTGCCCTCGCCGGGGGGCGAGGTGAAAAACTGTTTTTT.

A single count supports this clone. The J gene is TRBJ1-2, the V gene TRBV18, with no clear D. The V end lost 3 bases, the J end lost 3 bases, and 20 bases lay between the germline ends. Germline loops: CDR1 KGHSH, CDR2 LQKENI. This CDR3 contains 17 residues. Here the CDR3 reads CASSPYGPFIPHYGYTF. The DNA for the CDR3 is TGTGCCAGCTCACCCTATGGGCCTTTTATCCCTCACTATGGCTACACCTTC.

CDR3 bases: TGTGCCAGCAGCCGGCGGGACGCTTCTTCACCCCTCCACTTT. Its translation is CASSRRDASSPLHF. The V gene is TRBV5-4, the J gene TRBJ1-6; D perhaps matches TRBD1 (5 bases). From germline, CDR1 is SGHNT and CDR2 YYREEE (reference sequence). V lost 4 bases and J 9 bases, leaving 14 bases between the germline ends. The length of the CDR3 is 14 residues.

This clone appeared a few times. J is TRBJ2-7 and V is TRBV27, with 9 nucleotides matching TRBD1. The CDR3 is made up of 13 amino acids. CDR1 and CDR2 (germline): MNHEY, SMNVEV (reference sequence). V lost 5 bases to trimming and J lost 5 bases; unmatched junction nucleotides: 4. The CDR3 nucleotides are TGTGCCAGCAGTCGGACAGGGGAGAACGAGCAGTACTTC. Protein: CASSRTGENEQYF.

The chain carries TRBV27 and TRBJ2-7; 8 bases align to TRBD2. V trimming: 4 bases; J trimming: 5 bases; junction bases outside the gene matches: 7. CDR3 size: 14 residues. The germline gives CDR1 MNHEY, CDR2 SMNVEV (reference sequence). CDR3 sequence reads: CASSSGLAVDEQYF. The CDR3 nucleotides read TGTGCCAGCAGTTCAGGACTAGCCGTGGACGAGCAGTACTTC.

The CDR3 sequence: CASKSGGNQPQHF. CDR3 in DNA: TGTGCCAGCAAGTCCGGAGGCAATCAGCCCCAGCATTTT. This sequence joins TRBV6-6 and TRBJ1-5; D not resolved. Trimming shortened V by 7 bases and J by 2 bases, and 9 bases separated the two germline ends. CDR1 is MNHNY, CDR2 SVGAGI, per germline (reference sequence). This CDR3 is 13 amino acids long.

The chain carries TRBV5-4 and TRBJ2-2; TRBD2 matches at 10 bases. V was pared by 4 bases and J by 4 bases, with 10 bases of the junction left unmatched. The germline V gene has CDR1 SGHNT and CDR2 YYREEE (reference sequence). This CDR3 is built from 17 residues. This chain's CDR3 is CASSHLKAGGPTGELFF. Written as DNA, the CDR3 is TGTGCCAGCAGCCACTTAAAAGCGGGAGGGCCCACCGGGGAGCTGTTTTTT.